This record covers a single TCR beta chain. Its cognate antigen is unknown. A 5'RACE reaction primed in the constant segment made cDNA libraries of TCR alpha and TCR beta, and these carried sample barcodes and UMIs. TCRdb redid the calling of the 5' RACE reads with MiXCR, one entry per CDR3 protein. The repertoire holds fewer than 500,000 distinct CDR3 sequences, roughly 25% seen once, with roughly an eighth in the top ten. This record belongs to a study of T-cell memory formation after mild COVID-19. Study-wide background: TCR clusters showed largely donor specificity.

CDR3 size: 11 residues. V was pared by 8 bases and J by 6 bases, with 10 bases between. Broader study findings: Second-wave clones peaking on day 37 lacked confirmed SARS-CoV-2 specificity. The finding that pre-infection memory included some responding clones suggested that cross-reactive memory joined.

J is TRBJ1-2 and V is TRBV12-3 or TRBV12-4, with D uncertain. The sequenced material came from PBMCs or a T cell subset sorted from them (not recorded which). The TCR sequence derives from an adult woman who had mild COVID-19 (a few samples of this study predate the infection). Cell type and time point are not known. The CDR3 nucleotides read TGTGCCAGCGGTGCGTTTAATGGCTACACCTTC. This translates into CASGAFNGYTF.